These T cell receptor beta chains were read from a single sample in a study of blood T cell repertoires in COVID-19. TCRdb's table, derived via immunoSEQ multiplex PCR, lists solely in-frame clones and lacks some. The sample has 40,000 or so clones, approximately 70% seen once. Sequencing was done on a sample of peripheral blood. All receptors come from a man older than 75 with acute or convalescent COVID-19. The CDR3 runs from the conserved cysteine through the conserved F or W. D genes are given only for firm matches. The listing skips clone size in some rows; elsewhere it reads once, few, many or a size class.

j_gene	d_gene	abundance	v_gene	CDR3nt	CDR3aa
TRBJ2-1	.	once	TRBV28	TGTGCCAGCTTTCTCCGGGACTCACCCCACGAGCAGTTCTTC	CASFLRDSPHEQFF
TRBJ1-1	.	.	TRBV6-5	TGTGCCAGCAGTTACGACTGGGGGGGAGGTGAAGCTTTCTTT	CASSYDWGGGEAFF
TRBJ1-4	.	.	TRBV10-2	TGCGCCAGCACGGATTCAGGGTGGAGAGAAGAAAAACTGTTTTTT	CASTDSGWREEKLFF
TRBJ2-1	TRBD2	.	TRBV28	TGTGCCAGCAAGTCAACTAGCGGTAGCTCCTACAATGAGCAGTTCTTC	CASKSTSGSSYNEQFF
TRBJ1-5	.	.	TRBV15	TGTGCCACCAGCAGAGACAGGGTAAGCAATCAGCCCCAGCATTTT	CATSRDRVSNQPQHF
TRBJ2-7	.	once	TRBV27	TGTGCCAGCAGTCCCGTCTTAGCCTCCTACGAGCAGTACTTC	CASSPVLASYEQYF
TRBJ2-1	TRBD2	many	TRBV7-9	TGTGCCAGCAGCTCGTCCAGAACTAGCGGGAGTAGCAATGAGCAGTTCTTC	CASSSSRTSGSSNEQFF
TRBJ2-3	TRBD2	.	TRBV2	TGTGCCAGCAGGGGACTAGCCGTCACAGATACGCAGTATTTT	CASRGLAVTDTQYF
TRBJ2-3	TRBD2	.	TRBV7-3	TGTGCCAGCAGCTTAAGGGGGGGGAGCACAGATACGCAGTATTTT	CASSLRGGSTDTQYF
TRBJ2-7	TRBD1	.	TRBV10-3	TGTGCCATCAGTGAATCGAAGGCGGACAGGGCCACCTACGAGCAGTACTTC	CAISESKADRATYEQYF
TRBJ2-3	TRBD2	.	TRBV7-2	TGTGCCAGCAGCTCCATAGCGGGAGATACGCAGTATTTT	CASSSIAGDTQYF
TRBJ1-1	TRBD1	.	TRBV10-3	TGTGCCATCAGGAAGACAGGGGAACGCGACACTGAAGCTTTCTTT	CAIRKTGERDTEAFF
TRBJ1-4	.	.	TRBV28	TGTGCCAGCACTACGGCAGCGACTTTTGCAACTAATGAAAAACTGTTTTTT	CASTTAATFATNEKLFF
TRBJ2-5	TRBD1	.	TRBV7-8	TGTGCCAGCAGCTTATCTTTGACAGGGGGTTTCGAGACCCAGTACTTC	CASSLSLTGGFETQYF
TRBJ2-2	TRBD1	.	TRBV18	TGTGCCAGCTCCCCCACCAGGACAGGCGGTCCCGGGGAGCTGTTTTTT	CASSPTRTGGPGELFF
TRBJ2-3	.	.	TRBV10-1	TGCGCCAGCAGTGATAGGGGAAGCACAGATACGCAGTATTTT	CASSDRGSTDTQYF
TRBJ2-5	.	.	TRBV29-1	TGCAGCGTTGCCCCGGGACTCCAAGAGACCCAGTACTTC	CSVAPGLQETQYF
TRBJ1-4	.	.	TRBV28	TGTGCCAGCAGACCTGGGCCAGGGAATGAAAAACTGTTTTTT	CASRPGPGNEKLFF
TRBJ2-7	.	many	TRBV7-8	TGTGCCAGCAGCCATTACAGGGTTGGGGACGAGCAGTACTTC	CASSHYRVGDEQYF
TRBJ1-5	.	few	TRBV2	TGTGCCAGCAGTGGGTCAGGTCGCAATCAGCCCCAGCATTTT	CASSGSGRNQPQHF
TRBJ2-3	.	.	TRBV4-2	TGTGCCAGCAGCCTTAGCGTCGGCACAGATACGCAGTATTTT	CASSLSVGTDTQYF
TRBJ2-1	TRBD1	.	TRBV28	TGTGCCAGCAGTCCCCAGGGGGCAATTTCCTACAATGAGCAGTTCTTC	CASSPQGAISYNEQFF
TRBJ2-3	TRBD2	.	TRBV7-9	TGTGCCAGCAGCCCCTGGAGGGCTAGCGGGAGGCAGACAGATACGCAGTATTTT	CASSPWRASGRQTDTQYF
TRBJ2-1	TRBD2	.	TRBV19	TGTGCCAGTAAAACCGGGACTACCTACAATGAGCAGTTCTTC	CASKTGTTYNEQFF
TRBJ2-2	TRBD2	.	TRBV7-2	TGTGCCAGCAGCGGAGCGGGAGTGAACACCGGGGAGCTGTTTTTT	CASSGAGVNTGELFF
TRBJ2-1	.	.	TRBV18	TGTGCCAGCTCACCCCGTACGAGCTCCTACAATGAGCAGTTCTTC	CASSPRTSSYNEQFF
TRBJ2-7	.	.	TRBV7-2	TGTGCCAGCAGCTTGGACTTTCCCTACGAGCAGTACTTC	CASSLDFPYEQYF
TRBJ2-6	.	.	TRBV2	TGTGCCAGCAGGGACAGCCGCTCTGGGGCCAACGTCCTGACTTTC	CASRDSRSGANVLTF
TRBJ2-7	TRBD2	.	TRBV28	TGTGCCAGCAATCCCGGGACTAGCAGGTACGAGCAGTACTTC	CASNPGTSRYEQYF
TRBJ1-5	.	few	TRBV6-2/TRBV6-3	TGTGCCAGCAGTTACTCCAGGAATCAGCCCCAGCATTTT	CASSYSRNQPQHF
TRBJ2-4	.	.	TRBV6-2/TRBV6-3	TGTGCCAGCAGTTATTGGGCGATGGATGGTCTAGCCAAAAACATTCAGTACTTC	CASSYWAMDGLAKNIQYF
TRBJ1-3	TRBD1	once	TRBV7-9	TGTGCCAGCACCCTACGGGACAGCTCTGGAAACACCATATATTTT	CASTLRDSSGNTIYF
TRBJ2-5	.	once	TRBV6-2/TRBV6-3	TGTGCCAGCAGTTCCTTCACTAGAAGCGGGGAGACCCAGTACTTC	CASSSFTRSGETQYF
TRBJ2-5	TRBD1	.	TRBV7-2	TGTGCCAGCAGCAGGGGGCCGGAGACCCAGTACTTC	CASSRGPETQYF
TRBJ2-5	.	.	TRBV7-2	TGTGCCAGCAGCTTAGCAGGGGGAGGGGAGACCCAGTACTTC	CASSLAGGGETQYF
TRBJ2-7	.	once	TRBV2	TGTGCCAGCACCAGCCAGGGGAGGGGGAGTTACGAGCAGTACTTC	CASTSQGRGSYEQYF
TRBJ2-1	TRBD2	.	TRBV7-2	TGTGCCAGCAGCTTTGGGACTAGCGGATACAATGAGCAGTTCTTC	CASSFGTSGYNEQFF
TRBJ1-1	.	few	TRBV15	TGTGCCACCAGCAGAGACATTCTAGCGACTGAAGCTTTCTTT	CATSRDILATEAFF
TRBJ2-5	.	.	TRBV7-6	TGTGCCAGCAGCTTGACTCGACGGGTCCAAGAGACCCAGTACTTC	CASSLTRRVQETQYF
TRBJ2-1	TRBD2	few	TRBV11-2	TGTGCCAGCAGCCTGACTAGCGGGAGGGCGAATGAGCAGTTCTTC	CASSLTSGRANEQFF
TRBJ1-4	.	.	TRBV28	TGTGCCAGCAGGTCTTCACTTGAAAAACTGTTTTTT	CASRSSLEKLFF
TRBJ2-1	.	.	TRBV28	TGTGCCAGCAGCCCTAGTTGGAATGAGCAGTTCTTC	CASSPSWNEQFF
TRBJ2-2	TRBD2	.	TRBV4-1	TGCGCCAGCAGCCGCTCGGGGACTAGCGGGGTCTCCGGGGAGCTGTTTTTT	CASSRSGTSGVSGELFF
TRBJ2-3	.	once	TRBV24-1	TGTGCCACCAGTGCCCCCCTAGGAGATACGCAGTATTTT	CATSAPLGDTQYF